A single sample gave rise to the 21 T cell receptor beta chains below, sequenced in a study of CD8 T cells in Susac syndrome. An amount of RNA that ranged from 0.5 to 1 ug was reverse transcribed with random hexamers. TCRdb re-called the immunoSEQ multiplex PCR reads with MiXCR, one entry per CDR3 protein. This sample has 170,000 or so distinct CDR3 sequences, with approximately 93% found just once. Source material: CD4+ T cells from PBMCs. Every receptor here comes from a human donor with multiple sclerosis.

This clonotype was observed a single time. Mismatch with germline at one junction end may stem from a read error. V usage is TRBV6-5 and J usage is TRBJ1-1; D is uncertain. This CDR3 has 13 residues. In germline, CDR1 is MNHEY, CDR2 SVGAGI. The CDR3 sequence: CANSYSDNTEAFF. DNA for the CDR3: TGTGCCAACAGTTACTCCGACAACACTGAAGCTTTCTTT.

V is TRBV18 and J is TRBJ2-3; D remains ambiguous. CDR3 size: 13 residues. Trimming removed 4 bases from V and 5 bases from J, with 10 bases in between. Germline CDR1 KGHSH, CDR2 LQKENI. The CDR3 DNA sequence: TGTGCCAGCTCACAGCAGAACCTAGATACGCAGTATTTT. Translating it yields CASSQQNLDTQYF.

J is TRBJ2-5 and V is TRBV5-1, with D unresolved. The CDR3 length is 13 residues. With 3 bases removed from V and 1 base from J, the gap between germline ends came to 7 bases. Germline V CDR1 and CDR2: SGHRS, YFSETQ. CDR3: CASSSGSQETQYF. The CDR3 bases are TGCGCCAGCAGCTCCGGGTCCCAAGAGACCCAGTACTTC.

The genes are TRBV30 and TRBJ1-5; unclear D gene. The germline V and J ends were trimmed by 1 base and 6 bases, with 10 bases remaining between them. Germline-derived CDR1 and CDR2 are GTSNPN and SVGIG (reference sequence). The CDR3 has 13 residues. The CDR3 reads CAWSGNIGQPQHF. The CDR3 DNA is TGTGCCTGGAGTGGAAATATCGGTCAGCCCCAGCATTTT.

V gene TRBV12-3 or TRBV12-4 combines with J gene TRBJ2-5; 7 bases match TRBD2. The ends lost 2 bases at V and 9 bases at J; junction bases unmatched: 6. CDR3 length: 13 amino acids. The CDR3 DNA is TGTGCCAGCAGTTTACCGGGAGGTGGGGCCCAGTACTTC. Its translation: CASSLPGGGAQYF.

The chain employs TRBV28 and TRBJ2-7; the D gene could be TRBD1 or TRBD2 (6 bases each). Trimming took 6 bases from V and 4 from J, leaving 19 bases between them. The germline CDR1 and CDR2 sequences are MDHEN and SYDVKM. CDR3 size: 15 residues. CDR3 bases: TGTGCCAGCAGGCCCCCTGGGGGGCGGCTTTACGAGCAGTACTTC. Translated: CASRPPGGRLYEQYF. The complete variable domain, with remaining parts taken from reference TRBV28 and TRBJ2-7, reads DVKVTQSSRYLVKRTGEKVFLECVQDMDHENMFWYRQDPGLGLRLIYFSYDVKMKEKGDIPEGYSVSREKKERFSLILESASTNQTSMYLCASRPPGGRLYEQYFGPGTRLTVT.

The chain recombines TRBV11-2 with TRBJ1-1; 8 nucleotides agree with TRBD1. The V segment lost 6 bases and the J segment 4 bases; nucleotides outside the gene matches: 4. The CDR3 contains 13 residues. Germline loops: CDR1 SGHAT, CDR2 FQNNGV. This chain's CDR3 is CASSVTGATEAFF. The CDR3 DNA follows: TGTGCCAGCAGTGTGACAGGGGCCACTGAAGCTTTCTTT.

The count of this clonotype is one. The V call is TRBV10-3, the J call TRBJ2-3, with D unclear. V was trimmed by 0 bases and J by 4 bases, leaving 2 bases between them. The CDR3 runs to 12 residues. The germline V gene encodes CDR1 ENHRY and CDR2 SYGVKD. CDR3 sequence (DNA): TGTGCCATCAGTGAGTCGGCAGATACGCAGTATTTT. It specifies CAISESADTQYF.

This chain uses TRBV24-1 with TRBJ2-7, with D perhaps TRBD2 (5 bases). CDR1 is KGHDR and CDR2 is SFDVKD in the germline V gene. Trimming removed 2 bases at V and 4 bases at J, with 14 bases between. This CDR3 is 15 amino acids long. The CDR3 protein is CATSDSRGSGYEQYF. The CDR3 coding sequence is TGTGCCACCAGTGATTCAAGAGGGAGCGGATACGAGCAGTACTTC.

The chain uses TRBV5-4 and TRBJ1-1; D gene unclear. CDR1 is SGHNT, CDR2 YYREEE, per germline (reference sequence). V gave up 2 bases and J gave up 5 bases, with 13 bases separating them. The CDR3 totals 14 residues. CDR3 loop: CASSFLGGETEAFF. CDR3 nucleotides: TGTGCCAGCAGCTTTTTGGGTGGAGAGACTGAAGCTTTCTTT. Variable domain in full (rest from reference TRBV5-4 and TRBJ1-1): ETGVTQSPTHLIKTRGQQVTLRCSSQSGHNTVSWYQQALGQGPQFIFQYYREEENGRGNFPPRFSGLQFPNYSSELNVNALELDDSALYLCASSFLGGETEAFFGQGTRLTVV.

The chain has TRBV20-1 and TRBJ2-7, with D perhaps TRBD1 or TRBD2 (5 bases each). Germline assignment: CDR1 DFQATT and CDR2 SNEGSKA (reference sequence). This CDR3 region has 13 residues. The DNA of the CDR3 is TGCAGCCTCGCTCGGGGCGGTTCCTACGAGCAGTACTTC. Its protein is CSLARGGSYEQYF.

Turning to this clonotype: One end of the junction does not line up with germline, which may come from a read error. The chain employs TRBV20-1 and TRBJ1-5; the D gene is possibly TRBD1 (5 bases). The CDR3 extends over 15 amino acids. Germline V gives CDR1 DFQATT, CDR2 SNEGSKA (reference sequence). In DNA form, the CDR3 reads TGCAGAGCTAAGGCCGGGACGGGGGAAGGCCAGCCCCAGCATTTT. Residues: CRAKAGTGEGQPQHF.

The CDR3 sequence is CASTLMGGVSQPQHF. CDR3 nucleotide sequence: TGTGCCAGCACCCTCATGGGAGGGGTTAGTCAGCCCCAGCATTTT. The chain employs TRBV12-3 or TRBV12-4 and TRBJ1-5; D may be TRBD1 (5 bases). V was cut by 7 bases and J by 6 bases, with 19 bases left in between. The CDR3 has 15 amino acids.

This chain connects TRBV6-1 to TRBJ2-7; no firm D call. Germline lookup yields CDR1 MNHNS and CDR2 SASEGT. The CDR3 spans 14 residues. The V gene lost 2 bases and the J gene lost 8 bases, with 16 bases spanning the gap. This CDR3 reads CASSESNTVWQQYF. The CDR3, as DNA: TGTGCCAGCAGTGAATCGAATACGGTATGGCAGCAGTACTTC.

V gene TRBV20-1 combines with J gene TRBJ2-2; D tentatively fits TRBD1 or TRBD2 (5 bases each). CDR1 is DFQATT and CDR2 is SNEGSKA in the germline V gene (reference sequence). The V and J ends lost 3 bases and 2 bases respectively, with 10 bases between them. The CDR3 spans 14 residues. Here the CDR3 reads CSARGDGNTGELFF. The CDR3 DNA reads TGCAGTGCTAGGGGGGACGGTAACACCGGGGAGCTGTTTTTT.

V is TRBV27 and J is TRBJ2-7; D is unclear. Trimming took off 4 bases at V and 5 bases at J, with 9 bases between the two ends. Germline V lookup: CDR1 MNHEY, CDR2 SMNVEV (reference sequence). This CDR3 has 12 residues. Here the CDR3 DNA reads TGTGCCAGCAGTTCCGGGCCCCACGAGCAGTACTTC. The encoded protein is CASSSGPHEQYF.

The chain joins TRBV11-1 to TRBJ2-5; TRBD2 agrees at 13 bases. V was clipped by 5 bases and J by 2 bases; unmatched bases: 20. CDR1 and CDR2 from the germline V gene are SGHAT and FQDESV (reference sequence). The CDR3 totals 21 residues. CDR3 DNA: TGTGCCAGCAGCCCCAATCTGGGACTAGCGGGACCTCTACGCCCACAAGAGACCCAGTACTTC. It encodes CASSPNLGLAGPLRPQETQYF.

The chain recombines TRBV29-1 with TRBJ1-1; the D is unclear. The CDR3 is made up of 12 amino acids. V lost 4 bases, J lost 3 bases, and 9 bases lay in between. The germline gives CDR1 SQVTM, CDR2 ANQGSEA. CDR3 sequence (DNA): TGCAGCGTTGCTGCAGCTTACACTGAAGCTTTCTTT. This gives the protein CSVAAAYTEAFF.

This chain connects TRBV23-1 to TRBJ1-1; perhaps TRBD1 as D (5 bases). TRBV23-1 is an ORF, with its function uncertain. V lost 7 bases and J lost 0, with 18 bases in between. The CDR3 loop spans 16 amino acids. Here the CDR3 reads CASNITNRPLNTEAFF. The CDR3 DNA is TGCGCCAGCAATATTACAAACAGGCCACTGAACACTGAAGCTTTCTTT.

The chain recombines TRBV28 with TRBJ2-5; 9 nucleotides agree with TRBD2. The CDR3 length is 18 residues. Germline CDR1 and CDR2: MDHEN and SYDVKM. Unmatched junction bases numbered 16, after V lost 3 bases and J lost 5 bases. The CDR3 spells CASSLVSSGGRVAETQYF. DNA of the CDR3: TGTGCCAGCAGTTTGGTCTCTTCTGGCGGGAGGGTAGCGGAGACCCAGTACTTC. Drawing the rest from reference TRBV28 and TRBJ2-5, the complete variable domain is DVKVTQSSRYLVKRTGEKVFLECVQDMDHENMFWYRQDPGLGLRLIYFSYDVKMKEKGDIPEGYSVSREKKERFSLILESASTNQTSMYLCASSLVSSGGRVAETQYFGPGTRLLVL.

The rearrangement links TRBV20-1 to TRBJ2-1, with 9 bases matching TRBD2. Germline V gives CDR1 DFQATT, CDR2 SNEGSKA (reference sequence). J lost 7 bases, V lost 0 bases, and 10 bases had no gene match. The CDR3 runs 16 residues. For the CDR3, the DNA is TGCAGTGCTAGAGATATTGGCGGGAGGGCTGGAAATGAGCAGTTCTTC. As protein: CSARDIGGRAGNEQFF.